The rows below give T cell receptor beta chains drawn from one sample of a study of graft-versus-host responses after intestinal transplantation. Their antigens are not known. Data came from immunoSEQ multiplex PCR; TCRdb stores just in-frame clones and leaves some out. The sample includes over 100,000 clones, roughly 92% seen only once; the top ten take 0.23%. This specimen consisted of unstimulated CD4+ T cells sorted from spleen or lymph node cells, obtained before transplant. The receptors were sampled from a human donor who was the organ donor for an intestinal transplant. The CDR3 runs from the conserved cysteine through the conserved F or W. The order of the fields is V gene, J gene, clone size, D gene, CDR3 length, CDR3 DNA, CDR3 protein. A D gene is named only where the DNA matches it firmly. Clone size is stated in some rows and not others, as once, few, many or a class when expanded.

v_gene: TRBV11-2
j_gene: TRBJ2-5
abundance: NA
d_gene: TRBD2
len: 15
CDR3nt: TGTGCCAGCAGCTTAGTAACGGGAGGGCTCGAGACCCAGTACTTC
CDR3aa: CASSLVTGGLETQYF

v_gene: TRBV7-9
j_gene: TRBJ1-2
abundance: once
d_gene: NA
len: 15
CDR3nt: TGTGCCAGCAGCCCCGAGACAGGAAGCTACTATGGCTACACCTTC
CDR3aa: CASSPETGSYYGYTF

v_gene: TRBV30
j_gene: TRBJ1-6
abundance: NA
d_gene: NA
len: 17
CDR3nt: TGTGCCTGGAGGGCAAGACGGCTGAGCTCCTATAATTCACCCCTCCACTTT
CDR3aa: CAWRARRLSSYNSPLHF

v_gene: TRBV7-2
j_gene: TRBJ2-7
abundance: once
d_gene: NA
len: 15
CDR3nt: TGTGCCAGCAGCTCCCAGGCCGTAGGGGGCTACGAGCAGTACTTC
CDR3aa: CASSSQAVGGYEQYF

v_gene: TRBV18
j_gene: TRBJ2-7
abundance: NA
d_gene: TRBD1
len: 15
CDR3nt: TGTGCCAGCTCACCGGGACAGGCCCCCGCAGGCGAGCAGTACTTC
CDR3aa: CASSPGQAPAGEQYF

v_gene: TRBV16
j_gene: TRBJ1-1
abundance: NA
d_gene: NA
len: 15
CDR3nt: TGTGCCAGCAGCCAATTTGACAGGAGGGACACTGAAGCTTTCTTT
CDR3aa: CASSQFDRRDTEAFF

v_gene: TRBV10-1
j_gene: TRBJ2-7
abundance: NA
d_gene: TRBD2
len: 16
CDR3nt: TGCGCCAGCAGTGAGAAAAAAGGACTAGCGGCGAAGGAGCAGTACTTC
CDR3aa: CASSEKKGLAAKEQYF

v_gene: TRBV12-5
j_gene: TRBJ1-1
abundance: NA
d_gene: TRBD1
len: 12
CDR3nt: TGTGCTAGTGGTTTGGGACAGGGGAAAGCTTTCTTT
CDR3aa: CASGLGQGKAFF

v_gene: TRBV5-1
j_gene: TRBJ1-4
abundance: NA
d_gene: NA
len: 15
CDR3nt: TGCGCCAGCAGCTTGACCGCTCTCGGGACGGAAAAACTGTTTTTT
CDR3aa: CASSLTALGTEKLFF

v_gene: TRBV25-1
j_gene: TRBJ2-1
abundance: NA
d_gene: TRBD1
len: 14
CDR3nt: TGTGCCAGCACTAGGGACAGATCCTACAATGAGCAGTTCTTC
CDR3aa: CASTRDRSYNEQFF

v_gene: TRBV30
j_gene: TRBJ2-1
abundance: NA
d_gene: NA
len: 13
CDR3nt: TGTGCCGGCGACCGTCGAGGGGAGAATGAGCAGTTCTTC
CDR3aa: CAGDRRGENEQFF

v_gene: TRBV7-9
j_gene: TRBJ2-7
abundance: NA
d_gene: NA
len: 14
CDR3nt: TGTGCCAGCAGCACCCGACTGGGGATTTGGGAGCAGTACTTC
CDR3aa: CASSTRLGIWEQYF

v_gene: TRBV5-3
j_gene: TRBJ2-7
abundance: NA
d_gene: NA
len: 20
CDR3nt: TGTGCCAGAAGCCCCCCGTCGCACGGACCACGAAATCCGGATACCTACGAGCAGTACTTC
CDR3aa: CARSPPSHGPRNPDTYEQYF

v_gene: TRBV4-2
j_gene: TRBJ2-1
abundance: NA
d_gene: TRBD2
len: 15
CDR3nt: TGTGCCAGCAGCCCGGGACTAGCGGGCGACAATGAGCAGTTCTTC
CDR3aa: CASSPGLAGDNEQFF

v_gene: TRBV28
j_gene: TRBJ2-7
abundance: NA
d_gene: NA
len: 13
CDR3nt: TGTGCCAGCAGTTTCGCCCTAGGGGCGGGGCAGTACTTC
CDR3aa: CASSFALGAGQYF

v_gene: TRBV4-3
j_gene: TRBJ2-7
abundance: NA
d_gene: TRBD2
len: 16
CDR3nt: TGCGCCAGCAGCCAAGACCTGGGAGCGGGAGAGACCGAGCAGTACTTC
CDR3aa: CASSQDLGAGETEQYF

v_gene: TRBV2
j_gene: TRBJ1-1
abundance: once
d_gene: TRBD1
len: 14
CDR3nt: TGTGCCAGCATTTACAGGGGTAGTAGGACTGAAGCTTTCTTT
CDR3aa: CASIYRGSRTEAFF

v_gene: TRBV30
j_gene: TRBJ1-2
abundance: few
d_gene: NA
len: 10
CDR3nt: TGTGCCGGATTGGGCTATGGCTACACCTTC
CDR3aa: CAGLGYGYTF

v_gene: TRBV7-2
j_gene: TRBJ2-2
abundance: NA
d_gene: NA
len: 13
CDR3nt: TGTGCCAGCAGCTTAATAGTCGCCGGGGAGCTGTTTTTT
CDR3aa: CASSLIVAGELFF

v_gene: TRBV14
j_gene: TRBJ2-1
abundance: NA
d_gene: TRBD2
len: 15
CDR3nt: TGTGCCAGCAGCCCTTTAGCGGGAGGGGCGTATGAGCAGTTCTTC
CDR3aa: CASSPLAGGAYEQFF

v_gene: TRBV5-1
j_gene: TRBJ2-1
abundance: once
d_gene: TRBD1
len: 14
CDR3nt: TGCGCCAGCAGCTTCGGACAGGGAGGCAATGAGCAGTTCTTC
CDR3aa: CASSFGQGGNEQFF

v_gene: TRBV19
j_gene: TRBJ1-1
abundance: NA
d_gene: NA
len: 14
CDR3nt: TGTGCCAGTAGGAACAGGGCCCTGAACACTGAAGCTTTCTTT
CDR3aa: CASRNRALNTEAFF

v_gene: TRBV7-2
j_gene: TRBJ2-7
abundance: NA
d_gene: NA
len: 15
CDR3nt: TGTGCCAGCAGCTTAGACGGGGCGAGCTCCTACGAGCAGTACTTC
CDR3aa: CASSLDGASSYEQYF

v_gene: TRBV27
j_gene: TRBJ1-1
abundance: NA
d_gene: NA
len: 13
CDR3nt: TGTGCCAGCAGTTTTGGTTTCCCAGCTGAAGCTTTCTTT
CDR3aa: CASSFGFPAEAFF

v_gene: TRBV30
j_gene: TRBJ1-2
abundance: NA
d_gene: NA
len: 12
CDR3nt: TGTGCCTGGAACAGGGACTCCTATGGCTACACCTTC
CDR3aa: CAWNRDSYGYTF

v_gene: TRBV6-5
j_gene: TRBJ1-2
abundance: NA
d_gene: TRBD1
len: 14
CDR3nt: TGTGCCAGCAGTTCCGACAGGGATGCCTATGGCTACACCTTC
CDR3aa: CASSSDRDAYGYTF

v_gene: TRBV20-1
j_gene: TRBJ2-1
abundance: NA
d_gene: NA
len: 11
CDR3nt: TGCAGTGCTAGATCCGACAATGAGCAGTTCTTC
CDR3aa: CSARSDNEQFF

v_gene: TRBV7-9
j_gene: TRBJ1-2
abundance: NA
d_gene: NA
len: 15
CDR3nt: TGTGCCAGCAGCTTAACGGGCAGGGCTCCCTATGGCTACACCTTC
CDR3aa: CASSLTGRAPYGYTF

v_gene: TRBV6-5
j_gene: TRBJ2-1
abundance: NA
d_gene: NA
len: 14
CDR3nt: TGTGCCAGCGGGTCCTGGGGCAGGCGGGGCGAGCAGTTCTTC
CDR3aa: CASGSWGRRGEQFF

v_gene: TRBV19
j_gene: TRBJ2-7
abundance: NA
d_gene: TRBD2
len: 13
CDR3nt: TGTGCCAGTACCCGCGGGGGTCCCGACGAGCAGTACTTC
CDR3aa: CASTRGGPDEQYF

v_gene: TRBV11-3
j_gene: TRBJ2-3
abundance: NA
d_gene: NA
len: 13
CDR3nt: TGTGCCAGCAGCTTGGGGGGCACAGATACGCAGTATTTT
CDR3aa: CASSLGGTDTQYF

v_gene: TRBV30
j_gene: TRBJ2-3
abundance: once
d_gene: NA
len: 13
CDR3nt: TGTGCCCTTATCTGGGGGAGTACAGATACGCAGTATTTT
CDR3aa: CALIWGSTDTQYF

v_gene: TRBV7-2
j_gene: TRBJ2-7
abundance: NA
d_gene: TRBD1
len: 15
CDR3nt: TGTGCCAGCAGCTTAGGACCGGGACAGGGCTACGAGCAGTACTTC
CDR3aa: CASSLGPGQGYEQYF

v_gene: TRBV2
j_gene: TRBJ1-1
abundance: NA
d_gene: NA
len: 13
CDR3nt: TGTGCCAGCAGGCGGGACCTAATCACTGAAGCTTTCTTT
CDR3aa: CASRRDLITEAFF

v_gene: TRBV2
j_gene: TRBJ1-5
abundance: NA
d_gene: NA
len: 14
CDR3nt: TGTGCCAGCAGTGAAGGTTATAGCAATCAGCCCCAGCATTTT
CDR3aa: CASSEGYSNQPQHF

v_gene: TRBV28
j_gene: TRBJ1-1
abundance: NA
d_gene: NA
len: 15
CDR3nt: TGTGCCAGCAGCACCGGGAGGCAAGCGAACACTGAAGCTTTCTTT
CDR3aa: CASSTGRQANTEAFF